This entry lists 3 T cell receptor beta chains sequenced from one sample in a study of shared clonotypes between healthy human individuals. As defined, naive CD8 cells were CD45RO-negative and positively selected for CCR7, with terminally differentiated effector memory CD45RA+ cells excluded. Data came from immunoSEQ multiplex PCR; TCRdb stores just in-frame clones and leaves some out. In the table there are hundreds of thousands of clones, roughly 96% of which are singletons. The source material was naive CD8+ T cells sorted from blood. Source of these receptors: a woman in her twenties or thirties in good health.

J is TRBJ1-2 and V is TRBV14, with D perhaps matching TRBD1 (5 bases). Trimming left V 0 bases short and J 8 bases short, with 10 bases between. The germline gives CDR1 SGHDN, CDR2 FVKESK. The CDR3 sequence is 13 residues long. The CDR3 loop reads CASSQEGARGYTF. The CDR3 DNA is TGTGCCAGCAGCCAAGAAGGGGCTAGGGGCTACACCTTC. Full variable domain (remainder filled in from reference TRBV14 and TRBJ1-2): EAGVTQFPSHSVIEKGQTVTLRCDPISGHDNLYWYRRVMGKEIKFLLHFVKESKQDESGMPNNRFLAERTGGTYSTLKVQPAELEDSGVYFCASSQEGARGYTFGSGTRLTVV.

The J gene is TRBJ2-7, the V gene TRBV11-2, with TRBD1 as a possible D gene (5 bases). Germline CDR1 is SGHAT and CDR2 is FQNNGV. The CDR3 loop spans 14 amino acids. The ends were cut back, 1 base at V and 2 bases at J, with 9 bases in the middle. The CDR3 nucleotides read TGTGCCAGCAGCTTAGGACAGCTTACCTACGAGCAGTACTTC. Encoded protein: CASSLGQLTYEQYF.

The CDR3 spells CASSPYIGTDYGYTF. CDR3 bases: TGTGCCAGCAGCCCATACATCGGGACGGACTATGGCTACACCTTC. This chain joins TRBV14 and TRBJ1-2; D possibly corresponds to TRBD1 (5 bases). Germline CDR1 is SGHDN and CDR2 is FVKESK. The CDR3 consists of 15 residues. V lost 4 bases and J lost 3, with 15 bases in between. The whole variable domain, remainder taken from reference TRBV14 and TRBJ1-2, is EAGVTQFPSHSVIEKGQTVTLRCDPISGHDNLYWYRRVMGKEIKFLLHFVKESKQDESGMPNNRFLAERTGGTYSTLKVQPAELEDSGVYFCASSPYIGTDYGYTFGSGTRLTVV.